The 11 T cell receptor beta chains listed next were all sequenced from one sample in a study of T cell repertoires in cytomegalovirus infection (dated by TCRdb to between 2018 and 2020). Sequencing took place on an Illumina HiSeq 1500. TCRdb itself trimmed the public reads at Q25 with fastp, ran MiXCR and retained productive beta chains. CDR3 protein sequences are deduplicated, and each keeps its most common genes and DNA. The sample table contains about 150,000 distinct CDR3 sequences; only one count was recorded for around a quarter of them. The top ten clonotypes cover approximately 10% of the sample. Sequencing was done on a sample of PBMCs. The receptors shown here come from a human donor in good health (CMV status not recorded). Some clones in this sample may be carry-over from other donors' samples.

This clonotype was recorded a few times. J is TRBJ1-2 and V is TRBV28; 7 nucleotides match TRBD1. This CDR3 spans 14 amino acids. Germline V gives CDR1 MDHEN, CDR2 SYDVKM. After removal of 3 bases from V and 6 bases from J, the junction contained 7 bases not matched to a gene. CDR3 region: CASSFPTGSHGYTF. In nucleotides, the CDR3 is TGTGCCAGCAGTTTCCCGACAGGGTCGCATGGCTACACCTTC.

This clonotype has a handful of counts. The chain carries TRBV7-6 and TRBJ2-5; D is unclear. The CDR3 has 12 residues. V shed 5 bases and J shed 1 base, with 5 bases lying between them. Germline loops: CDR1 SGHVS, CDR2 FNYEAQ. The CDR3 reads CASSRAQETQYF. The CDR3, as DNA: TGTGCCAGCAGCCGGGCCCAAGAGACCCAGTACTTC.

In this sample, this clonotype turned up a few times. The chain has TRBV10-3 and TRBJ2-3; D unresolved. Germline CDR1 and CDR2: ENHRY and SYGVKD. The V end lost 10 bases, the J end lost 5 bases, and 19 bases lay between the germline ends. The CDR3 loop spans 14 amino acids. CDR3 region: CATTADAKRDTQYF. Here the CDR3 DNA reads TGTGCCACAACCGCCGATGCCAAAAGAGATACGCAGTATTTT.

This rearrangement joins TRBV12-3 or TRBV12-4 to TRBJ1-4; 10 bases are shared with TRBD1. This CDR3 spans 20 amino acids. J lost 0 bases, V lost 3 bases, and 13 bases had no gene match. DNA of the CDR3: TGTGCCAGCAGTTTTCTCCCGACAGGGGGCATTTGGCCAACTAATGAAAAACTGTTTTTT. It is translated as CASSFLPTGGIWPTNEKLFF.

This clonotype was observed at least ten times. The V and J genes are TRBV7-3 and TRBJ2-1; 8 bases agree with TRBD2. The CDR3 covers 14 residues. V was pared by 5 bases and J by 8 bases, with 8 bases of the junction left unmatched. Germline CDR1 reads SGHTA; CDR2 reads FQGTGA. The CDR3 loop is CASSQRPGRDEQFF. CDR3 coding DNA: TGTGCCAGCAGCCAACGGCCCGGGAGGGATGAGCAGTTCTTC.

V is TRBV28 and J is TRBJ2-1, with 10 bases that match TRBD1. The CDR3 is made up of 17 amino acids. Germline-derived CDR1 and CDR2 are MDHEN and SYDVKM. V shed 6 bases, J shed 0 bases, and the junction held 8 bases outside the gene matches. The CDR3 DNA reads TGTGCCAGCAGCACCGGGACAGGGGCTTTCTCCTACAATGAGCAGTTCTTC. Translated: CASSTGTGAFSYNEQFF.

This clonotype was seen a few times. The chain couples TRBV28 to TRBJ1-5; 9 bases fit TRBD1. The CDR3 has 15 residues. V was pared by 3 bases and J by 4 bases, with 4 bases of the junction left unmatched. The germline V gene has CDR1 MDHEN and CDR2 SYDVKM. This CDR3 reads CASSFPDRGNQPQHF. CDR3 nucleotides: TGTGCCAGCAGTTTCCCAGACAGGGGGAATCAGCCCCAGCATTTT.

V and J are TRBV5-1 and TRBJ1-6, with D possibly matching TRBD1 (5 bases). This CDR3 is built from 14 residues. Germline V gene sequence: CDR1 SGHRS, CDR2 YFSETQ. Trimming cost V 4 bases and J 6 bases, with 11 bases left between them. CDR3 region: CASSGGESNSPLHF. CDR3 nucleotide sequence: TGCGCCAGCAGCGGGGGAGAGAGTAATTCACCCCTCCACTTT. Variable domain in full (rest from reference TRBV5-1 and TRBJ1-6): KAGVTQTPRYLIKTRGQQVTLSCSPISGHRSVSWYQQTPGQGLQFLFEYFSETQRNKGNFPGRFSGRQFSNSRSEMNVSTLELGDSALYLCASSGGESNSPLHFGNGTRLTVT.

The V and J genes are TRBV5-5 and TRBJ2-3, with unresolved D. Germline CDR1 is SGHKS and CDR2 is YYEKEE (reference sequence). This CDR3 spans 14 amino acids. V shed 0 bases and J shed 2 bases, with 7 bases lying between them. Written as DNA, the CDR3 is TGTGCCAGCAGCTTGGTGGCATACACAGATACGCAGTATTTT. The encoded protein is CASSLVAYTDTQYF.

The rearrangement links TRBV15 to TRBJ1-1; 7 nucleotides match TRBD1. The CDR3 extends over 15 amino acids. With V trimmed by 2 bases and J by 6 bases, 9 bases remained unmatched. The germline CDR1 and CDR2 sequences are LNHNV and YYDKDF (reference sequence). CDR3 sequence reads: CATSRSTGADAEAFF. CDR3 DNA sequence: TGTGCCACCAGCAGATCAACAGGGGCAGATGCTGAAGCTTTCTTT.

The chain couples TRBV7-9 to TRBJ1-2, with D hard to call. Trimming cost V 3 bases and J 6 bases, with 11 bases left between them. Germline V gives CDR1 SEHNR, CDR2 FQNEAQ (reference sequence). CDR3 length: 13 residues. The CDR3 reads CASSFGWSDGYTF. CDR3 bases: TGTGCCAGCAGCTTCGGTTGGTCGGATGGCTACACCTTC.